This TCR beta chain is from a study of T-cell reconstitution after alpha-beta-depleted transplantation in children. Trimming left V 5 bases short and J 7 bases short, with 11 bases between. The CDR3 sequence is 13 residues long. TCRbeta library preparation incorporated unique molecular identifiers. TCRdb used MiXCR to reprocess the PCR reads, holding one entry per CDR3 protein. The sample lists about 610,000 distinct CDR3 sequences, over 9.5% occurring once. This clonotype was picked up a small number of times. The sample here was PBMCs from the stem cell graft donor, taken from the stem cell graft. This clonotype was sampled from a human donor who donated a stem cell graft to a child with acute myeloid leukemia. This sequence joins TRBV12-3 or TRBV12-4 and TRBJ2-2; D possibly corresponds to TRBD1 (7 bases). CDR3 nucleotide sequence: TGTGCCAGCAGTCCAGGGGGGTACGGGGAGCTGTTTTTT. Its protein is CASSPGGYGELFF.